This T cell receptor beta chain came from a study of PD-L1 blockade in urothelial cancer. The overall study: Patients, treated from about 2014 onward, received atezolizumab 1,200 mg intravenously every 3 weeks. After treatment start, blood was analyzed at 3 weeks (second dose) and at 6 weeks. Each blood sample yielded a median of 141,255 T cells.

Sequencing used immunoSEQ multiplex PCR; TCRdb keeps in-frame clones, though not all of them. The sample contains around 42,000 clones, more than 65% of which appear only once. The germline V gene has CDR1 SGHRS and CDR2 YFSETQ. This CDR3 spans 15 amino acids. The V segment lost 0 bases and the J segment 10 bases; nucleotides outside the gene matches: 5. Pretreatment and on-treatment samples were taken, numbering 1 to 8 per patient. A few counts support this clone. This sample comprised PBMCs, obtained around atezolizumab (anti-PD-L1) treatment. This receptor was identified in a man between 65 and 85 years old with urothelial cancer. The chain employs TRBV5-1 and TRBJ2-1, with 12 positions matching TRBD2. The CDR3 loop reads CASSLVASGRGEQFF. CDR3 DNA: TGCGCCAGCAGCTTGGTGGCTAGCGGGAGGGGGGAGCAGTTCTTC.